This T cell receptor (beta chain) was profiled in a study of cytotoxic CD8 clonotypes in ibrutinib-treated CLL. This clone was seen more than once but under ten times. Data came from immunoSEQ multiplex PCR; TCRdb stores just in-frame clones and leaves some out. The sample has some 200,000 clones; just under 80% are singletons. Germline CDR1 is MGHDK and CDR2 is SYGVNS. V was trimmed by 3 bases and J by 5 bases, leaving 11 bases between them. The CDR3 length is 13 residues. V gene TRBV25-1 combines with J gene TRBJ2-7, with a possible D match to TRBD1 (6 bases). Sequencing used PBMCs, obtained after 12 months of ibrutinib treatment. This TCR was recovered from a human donor with chronic lymphocytic leukemia. The CDR3 is CASSETGTDEQYF. The CDR3 DNA follows: TGTGCCAGCAGTGAGACAGGTACTGACGAGCAGTACTTC.